This T cell receptor beta chain originates from a study of graft-versus-host responses after intestinal transplantation. Overall study context: Once they had received anti-thymocyte globulin induction, all recipients took tacrolimus and steroids for approximately 3 years.

Overall study results and limits: GvH clones occurred in recipient marrow; some first appeared in ileum or blood.

As concerns this clone: Antigen unknown.

Germline CDR1 is SGHTA and CDR2 is FQGNSA. The CDR3 is 15 amino acids. Trimming removed 5 bases from V and 0 bases from J, with 13 bases in between. Profiled with immunoSEQ multiplex PCR; TCRdb holds only in-frame clones, not every one. In the table there are 7,000 to 8,500 clones, around 90% of which are singletons. The genes are TRBV7-2 and TRBJ1-1; tentative D call: TRBD1 (6 bases). The receptor's source is a human patient who received an intestinal transplant, so some T cells may come from the graft donor. Sequencing was performed on PBMCs, taken 30 to 33 days after intestinal transplant. In DNA, the CDR3 is TGTGCCAGCAGCAGGGGGACAAGCTTGAACACTGAAGCTTTCTTT. This encodes CASSRGTSLNTEAFF.